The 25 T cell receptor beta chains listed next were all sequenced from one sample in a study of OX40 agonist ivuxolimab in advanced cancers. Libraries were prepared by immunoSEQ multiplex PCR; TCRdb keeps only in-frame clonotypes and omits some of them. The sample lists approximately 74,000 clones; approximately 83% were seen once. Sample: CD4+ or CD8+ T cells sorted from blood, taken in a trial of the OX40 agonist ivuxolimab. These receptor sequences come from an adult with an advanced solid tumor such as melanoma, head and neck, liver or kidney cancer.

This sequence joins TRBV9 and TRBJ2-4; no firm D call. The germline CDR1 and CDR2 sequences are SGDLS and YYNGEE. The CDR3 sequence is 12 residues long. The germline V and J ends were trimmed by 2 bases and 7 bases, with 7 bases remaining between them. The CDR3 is CASSVDGNIQYF. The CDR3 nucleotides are TGTGCCAGCAGCGTGGATGGTAACATTCAGTACTTC.

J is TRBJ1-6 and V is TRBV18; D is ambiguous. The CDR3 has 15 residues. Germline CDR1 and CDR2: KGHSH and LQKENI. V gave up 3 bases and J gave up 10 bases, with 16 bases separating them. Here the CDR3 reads CASSPRPFGESPLHF. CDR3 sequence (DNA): TGTGCCAGCTCACCGCGACCGTTTGGGGAATCACCCCTCCACTTT.

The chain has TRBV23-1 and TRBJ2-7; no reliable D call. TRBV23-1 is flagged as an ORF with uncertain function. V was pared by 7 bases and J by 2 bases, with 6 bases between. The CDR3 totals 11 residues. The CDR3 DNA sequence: TGCGCCAGCAAACGGCCCTACGAGCAGTACTTC. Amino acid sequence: CASKRPYEQYF.

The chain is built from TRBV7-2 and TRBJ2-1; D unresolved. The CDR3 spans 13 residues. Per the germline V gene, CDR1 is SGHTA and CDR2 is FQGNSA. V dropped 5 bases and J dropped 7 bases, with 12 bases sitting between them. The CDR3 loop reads CASSPGRLNEQFF. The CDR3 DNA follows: TGTGCCAGCAGCCCAGGACGACTTAATGAGCAGTTCTTC.

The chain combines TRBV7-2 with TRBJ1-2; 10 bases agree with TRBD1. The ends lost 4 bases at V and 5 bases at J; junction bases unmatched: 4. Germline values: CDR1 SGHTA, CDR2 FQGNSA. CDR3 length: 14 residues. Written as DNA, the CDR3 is TGTGCCAGCAGCTCGGACAGGGGGGGATATGGCTACACCTTC. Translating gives CASSSDRGGYGYTF.

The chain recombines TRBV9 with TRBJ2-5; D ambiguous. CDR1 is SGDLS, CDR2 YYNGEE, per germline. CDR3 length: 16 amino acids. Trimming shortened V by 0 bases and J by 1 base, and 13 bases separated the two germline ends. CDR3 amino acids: CASSVAPSRLQETQYF. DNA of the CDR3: TGTGCCAGCAGCGTAGCTCCGTCTCGCCTCCAAGAGACCCAGTACTTC. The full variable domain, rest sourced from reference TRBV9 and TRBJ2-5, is DSGVTQTPKHLITATGQRVTLRCSPRSGDLSVYWYQQSLDQGLQFLIQYYNGEERAKGNILERFSAQQFPDLHSELNLSSLELGDSALYFCASSVAPSRLQETQYFGPGTRLLVL.

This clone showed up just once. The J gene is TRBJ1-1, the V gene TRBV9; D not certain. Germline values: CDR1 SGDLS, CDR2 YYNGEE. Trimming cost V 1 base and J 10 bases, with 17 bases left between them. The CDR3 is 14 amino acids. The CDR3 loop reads CASSVSDRASGAFF. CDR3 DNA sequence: TGTGCCAGCAGCGTATCGGACCGGGCCAGTGGAGCTTTCTTT.

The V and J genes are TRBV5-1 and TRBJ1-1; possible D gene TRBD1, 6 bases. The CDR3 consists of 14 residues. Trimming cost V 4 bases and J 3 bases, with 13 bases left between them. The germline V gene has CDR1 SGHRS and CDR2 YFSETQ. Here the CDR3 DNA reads TGCGCCAGCAGCGTACAGGGTGGCGACACTGAAGCTTTCTTT. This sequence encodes CASSVQGGDTEAFF.

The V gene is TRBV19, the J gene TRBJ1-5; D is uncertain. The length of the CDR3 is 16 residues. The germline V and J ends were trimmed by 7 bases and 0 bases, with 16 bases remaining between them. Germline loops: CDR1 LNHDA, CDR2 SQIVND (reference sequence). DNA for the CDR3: TGTGCCAGTATGATCGGGAGGGCGGTTAGCAATCAGCCCCAGCATTTT. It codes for CASMIGRAVSNQPQHF.

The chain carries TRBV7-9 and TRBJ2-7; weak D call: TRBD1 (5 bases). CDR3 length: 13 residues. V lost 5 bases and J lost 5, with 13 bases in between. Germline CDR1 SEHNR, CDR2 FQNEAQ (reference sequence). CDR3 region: CASSGAGLHEQYF. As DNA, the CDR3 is TGTGCCAGCAGCGGGGCCGGGCTCCACGAGCAGTACTTC.

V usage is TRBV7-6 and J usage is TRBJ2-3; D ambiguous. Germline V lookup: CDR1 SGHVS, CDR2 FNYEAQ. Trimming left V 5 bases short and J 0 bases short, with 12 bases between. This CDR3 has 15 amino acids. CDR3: CASSRRASSTDTQYF. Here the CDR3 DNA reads TGTGCCAGCAGCCGTCGGGCAAGTAGCACAGATACGCAGTATTTT.

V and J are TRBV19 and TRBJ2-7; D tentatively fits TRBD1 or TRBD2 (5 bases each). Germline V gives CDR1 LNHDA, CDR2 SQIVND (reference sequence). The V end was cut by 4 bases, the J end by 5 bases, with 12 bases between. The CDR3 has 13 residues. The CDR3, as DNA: TGTGCCAGTAGTACTCCGGGACGCGACGAGCAGTACTTC. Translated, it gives CASSTPGRDEQYF. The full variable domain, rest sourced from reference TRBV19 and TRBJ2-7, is DGGITQSPKYLFRKEGQNVTLSCEQNLNHDAMYWYRQDPGQGLRLIYYSQIVNDFQKGDIAEGYSVSREKKESFPLTVTSAQKNPTAFYLCASSTPGRDEQYFGPGTRLTVT.

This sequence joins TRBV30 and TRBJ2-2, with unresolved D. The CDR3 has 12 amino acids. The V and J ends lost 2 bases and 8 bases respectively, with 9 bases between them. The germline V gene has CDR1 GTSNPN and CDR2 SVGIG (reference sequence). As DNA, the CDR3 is TGTGCCTGGAGTCCCGTGGCGGGGGAGCTGTTTTTT. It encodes CAWSPVAGELFF.

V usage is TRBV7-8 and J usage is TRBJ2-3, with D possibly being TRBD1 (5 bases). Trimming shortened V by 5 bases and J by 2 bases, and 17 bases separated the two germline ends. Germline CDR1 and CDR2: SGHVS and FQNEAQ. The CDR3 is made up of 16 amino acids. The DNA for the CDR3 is TGTGCCAGCAGCCCCCGCTTACAGGCGAACACAGATACGCAGTATTTT. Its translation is CASSPRLQANTDTQYF.

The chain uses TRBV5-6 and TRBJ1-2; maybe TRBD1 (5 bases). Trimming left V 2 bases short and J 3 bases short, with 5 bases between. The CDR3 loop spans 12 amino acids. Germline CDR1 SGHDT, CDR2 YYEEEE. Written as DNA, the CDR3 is TGTGCCAGCAGCTTCAGGGACTATGGCTACACCTTC. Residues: CASSFRDYGYTF.

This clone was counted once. CDR3 in amino acids: CASSYSIRNTEAFF. As DNA, the CDR3 is TGTGCCAGCAGTTACTCTATAAGGAACACTGAAGCTTTCTTT. The chain joins TRBV6-5 to TRBJ1-1; no clear D gene. CDR1 and CDR2 from the germline V gene are MNHEY and SVGAGI. Trimming took off 0 bases at V and 1 base at J, with 6 bases between the two ends. This CDR3 has 14 residues.

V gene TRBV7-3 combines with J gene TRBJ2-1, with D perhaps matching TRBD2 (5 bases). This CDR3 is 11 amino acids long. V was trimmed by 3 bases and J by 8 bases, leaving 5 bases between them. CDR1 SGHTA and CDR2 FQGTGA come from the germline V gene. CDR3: CASSFGDEQFF. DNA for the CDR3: TGTGCCAGCAGCTTCGGGGATGAGCAGTTCTTC.

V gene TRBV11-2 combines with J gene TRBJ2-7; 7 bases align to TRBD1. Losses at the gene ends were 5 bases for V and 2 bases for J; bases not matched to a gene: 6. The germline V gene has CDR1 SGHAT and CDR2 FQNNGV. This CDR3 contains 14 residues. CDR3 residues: CASSARQGAYEQYF. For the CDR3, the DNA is TGTGCCAGCAGCGCCCGACAGGGCGCCTACGAGCAGTACTTC.

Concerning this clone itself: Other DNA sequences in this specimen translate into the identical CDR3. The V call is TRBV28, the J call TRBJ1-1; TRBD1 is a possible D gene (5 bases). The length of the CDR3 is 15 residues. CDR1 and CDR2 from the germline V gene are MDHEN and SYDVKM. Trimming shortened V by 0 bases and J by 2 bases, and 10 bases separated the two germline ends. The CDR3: CASSLWGGGNTEAFF. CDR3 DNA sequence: TGTGCCAGCAGTTTATGGGGGGGAGGAAACACTGAAGCTTTCTTT.

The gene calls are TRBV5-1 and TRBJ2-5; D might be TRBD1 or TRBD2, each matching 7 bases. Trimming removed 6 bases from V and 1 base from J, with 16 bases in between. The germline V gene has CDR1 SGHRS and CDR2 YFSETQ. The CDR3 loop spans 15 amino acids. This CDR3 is CASTTRGGGQETQYF. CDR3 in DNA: TGCGCCAGCACAACCAGGGGGGGTGGCCAAGAGACCCAGTACTTC.

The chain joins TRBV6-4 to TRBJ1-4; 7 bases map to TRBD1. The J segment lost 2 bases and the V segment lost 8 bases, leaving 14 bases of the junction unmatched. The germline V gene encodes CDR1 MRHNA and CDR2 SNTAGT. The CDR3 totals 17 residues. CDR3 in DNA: TGTGCCAGCCGCCGGGACAGTCCAATGGCGACTAATGAAAAACTGTTTTTT. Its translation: CASRRDSPMATNEKLFF.

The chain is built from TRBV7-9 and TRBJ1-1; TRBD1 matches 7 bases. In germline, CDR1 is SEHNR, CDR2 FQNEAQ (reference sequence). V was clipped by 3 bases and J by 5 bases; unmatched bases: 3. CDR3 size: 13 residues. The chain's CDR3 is CASSFGGQTEAFF. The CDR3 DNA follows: TGTGCCAGCAGCTTTGGGGGACAGACTGAAGCTTTCTTT. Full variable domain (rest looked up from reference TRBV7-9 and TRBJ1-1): DTGVSQNPRHKITKRGQNVTFRCDPISEHNRLYWYRQTLGQGPEFLTYFQNEAQLEKSRLLSDRFSAERPKGSFSTLEIQRTEQGDSAMYLCASSFGGQTEAFFGQGTRLTVV.

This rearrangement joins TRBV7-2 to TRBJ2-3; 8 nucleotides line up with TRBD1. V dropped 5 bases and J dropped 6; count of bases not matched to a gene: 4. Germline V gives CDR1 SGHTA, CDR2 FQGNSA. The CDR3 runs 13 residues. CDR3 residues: CASSQRDRDTQYF. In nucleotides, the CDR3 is TGTGCCAGCAGCCAGAGGGACAGGGATACGCAGTATTTT.

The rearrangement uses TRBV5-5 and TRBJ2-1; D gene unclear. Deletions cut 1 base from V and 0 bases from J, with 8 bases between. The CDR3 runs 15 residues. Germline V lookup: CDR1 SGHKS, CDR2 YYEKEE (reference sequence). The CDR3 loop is CASSLLHGSYNEQFF. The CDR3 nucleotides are TGTGCCAGCAGCTTGTTACATGGCTCCTACAATGAGCAGTTCTTC.

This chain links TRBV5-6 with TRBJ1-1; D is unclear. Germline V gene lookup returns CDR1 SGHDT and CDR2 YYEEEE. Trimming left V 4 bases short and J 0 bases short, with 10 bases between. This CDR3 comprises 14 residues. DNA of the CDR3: TGTGCCAGCAGCCGTCGGGGTTTGAACACTGAAGCTTTCTTT. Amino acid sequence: CASSRRGLNTEAFF.